Shown below are 9 T cell receptor beta chains from a single sample sequenced in a study of spatial heterogeneity in lung cancer. TCRdb analysed the 5' RACE reads with MiXCR anew, one entry per CDR3 protein. The sample yields about 100,000 distinct CDR3 sequences, 4.4% seen once. Which antigens these TCRs recognize remains unknown. Time point meaning: sample taken at primary tumor resection. Study conclusions and caveats: Expanded intratumoral alpha and beta TCR counts tracked tumor mutation counts.

Sequences were derived from lung tumor tissue, sampled at surgery. These receptors all come from a male donor with early-stage non-small cell lung cancer.

This clonotype was recorded at least ten times. The chain links TRBV6-2 or TRBV6-3 to TRBJ2-1; D gene unclear. Germline CDR1 MNHEY, CDR2 SVGEGT. CDR3 length: 12 amino acids. V lost 3 bases to trimming and J lost 7 bases, with 7 bases between them. Written as DNA, the CDR3 is TGTGCCAGCAGTTATTGGTCTAATGAGCAGTTCTTC. Amino acid sequence: CASSYWSNEQFF.

The sample holds many counts of this clonotype. This rearrangement joins TRBV20-1 to TRBJ1-5; D is uncertain. Germline V gene sequence: CDR1 DFQATT, CDR2 SNEGSKA (reference sequence). V was shortened by 7 bases and J by 3 bases, with 7 bases between the two germline ends. This CDR3 region has 11 residues. CDR3 DNA sequence: TGCAGTGTTGGGTTCAATCAGCCCCAGCATTTT. Translated, it gives CSVGFNQPQHF.

This clonotype was seen ten or more times. The V call is TRBV6-1, the J call TRBJ1-2; D gene ambiguous. The CDR3 length is 14 residues. The germline V gene encodes CDR1 MNHNS and CDR2 SASEGT. Trimming cost V 5 bases and J 1 base, with 11 bases left between them. The CDR3 coding sequence is TGTGCCAGCAGTACCCATACAGATAACTATGGCTACACCTTC. This sequence encodes CASSTHTDNYGYTF.

This clonotype was picked up many times. The chain is built from TRBV20-1 and TRBJ2-1; 12 bases map to TRBD2. The germline CDR1 and CDR2 sequences are DFQATT and SNEGSKA (reference sequence). The V and J ends lost 6 bases and 7 bases, in that order; junction bases with no gene match: 16. The CDR3 spans 17 residues. The CDR3 loop is CSAQPWRGLAGWNEQFF. CDR3 coding DNA: TGCAGTGCCCAACCCTGGAGGGGACTAGCGGGTTGGAATGAGCAGTTCTTC.

This clonotype has at least ten counts. The V gene is TRBV12-3 or TRBV12-4, the J gene TRBJ1-5; D unresolved. The V end lost 7 bases, the J end lost 7 bases, and 17 bases lay between the germline ends. The CDR3 totals 14 residues. CDR3 in DNA: TGTGCCAGCACCTTGGACTTGTCCCCCCAGCCCCAGCATTTT. Translating gives CASTLDLSPQPQHF.

This clonotype came up a few times. This chain links TRBV20-1 with TRBJ2-3; D call uncertain. The CDR3 covers 14 residues. V was shortened by 2 bases and J by 0 bases, with 9 bases between the two germline ends. CDR1 and CDR2 (germline): DFQATT, SNEGSKA (reference sequence). CDR3 in DNA: TGCAGTGCTAGAAGGCCAGGAAGCACAGATACGCAGTATTTT. Protein product: CSARRPGSTDTQYF.

In this sample, this clonotype turned up many times. This chain links TRBV2 with TRBJ2-4; a weak D match, TRBD1 (6 bases). In germline, CDR1 is SNHLY, CDR2 FYNNEI. V was trimmed by 0 bases and J by 6 bases, leaving 9 bases between them. The length of the CDR3 is 14 residues. DNA for the CDR3: TGTGCCAGCAGTGAAGCTGGCAGGGGAAACATTCAGTACTTC. It is translated as CASSEAGRGNIQYF.

In this sample, this clonotype turned up many times. V and J are TRBV28 and TRBJ1-6; the D is unclear. The germline V gene has CDR1 MDHEN and CDR2 SYDVKM. The CDR3 length is 14 residues. The V gene lost 3 bases and the J gene lost 8 bases, with 11 bases spanning the gap. CDR3 nucleotides: TGTGCCAGCAGTTTGCGTGGGGTGGATTCACCCCTCCACTTT. This sequence encodes CASSLRGVDSPLHF.

This clonotype has at least ten counts. The chain recombines TRBV12-3 or TRBV12-4 with TRBJ2-6, with no clear D. There are 14 residues in the CDR3. V was trimmed by 10 bases and J by 2 bases, leaving 12 bases between them. The CDR3 region has the DNA TGTGCCACCATGTTTGGGGCTGGGGCCAACGTCCTGACTTTC. This encodes CATMFGAGANVLTF.